This T cell receptor (beta chain) was obtained from a study of blood T cell repertoires in COVID-19. Unmatched junction bases numbered 13, after V lost 4 bases and J lost 9 bases. Germline-derived CDR1 and CDR2 are SGDLS and YYNGEE. The CDR3 contains 15 residues. Method: immunoSEQ multiplex PCR; TCRdb's copy keeps in-frame clones and lacks some. The table has about 130,000 clones, 70% to 80% seen once; the top ten hold roughly 9.7%. Sequences were obtained from peripheral blood. The chain employs TRBV9 and TRBJ1-3; 7 bases fit TRBD1. The clonotype originates from a man aged 55-75 years who had recovered from COVID-19. The CDR3 here is CASSSTTGWSGTIYF. The CDR3 DNA sequence: TGTGCCAGCAGCTCCACGACAGGGTGGAGTGGCACCATATATTTT.